This TCR beta chain was recorded in a study of T-cell reconstitution after alpha-beta-depleted transplantation in children. Study-wide findings and caveats: A year post-transplant, T-cell counts and diversity derived mostly from newly produced T cells. Alpha-beta T cells present about two months after transplant were reported to originate from several hundred expanded graft clones.

Preparing the TCRbeta library involved the use of unique molecular identifiers. One entry per CDR3 protein, called by TCRdb with MiXCR from the PCR reads. Of 220,000 or so distinct CDR3 sequences in the sample, approximately 8.9% were seen once. Germline trimming cut 3 bases from V and 4 bases from J; bases unmatched to any gene: 4. From germline, CDR1 is MDHEN and CDR2 SYDVKM. This CDR3 contains 14 residues. The table lists this clonotype with many counts. Its antigen is as yet unknown. The sample was PBMCs, mostly from graft donor cells, taken 180 days after TCRalphabeta/CD19-depleted stem cell transplant. This receptor was obtained from a male patient under 18 who had a stem cell transplant for acute lymphoblastic leukemia, so the T cells may come from the graft donor. The V gene is TRBV28, the J gene TRBJ1-2; 8 nucleotides align to TRBD1. As DNA, the CDR3 is TGTGCCAGCAGTTTGGGACAGGCGGGCTATGGCTACACCTTC. Its protein product is CASSLGQAGYGYTF.